This TCR beta chain was captured by sequencing in a study of Graves' ophthalmopathy and Graves' hyperthyroidism. Broader study findings: A majority of expanded thyroid clonotypes exceeding 0.001 frequency were likewise present in blood.

From RNA, the CDR3 regions of TCR beta chains were amplified and sequenced. The library came from an HTBI-primed first-round RT-PCR and a second-round multiplex PCR. Each CDR3 protein is one row after TCRdb ran MiXCR on the multiplex PCR reads. The sample yields about 550,000 distinct CDR3 sequences, 35% to 40% seen once. Regarding this clonotype: The antigen is not known.

Clinical symptoms, serum thyroxine, TRAb, thyroid ultrasound and orbital computed tomography formed the basis of diagnosis. Germline lookup yields CDR1 KGHDR and CDR2 SFDVKD. This CDR3 is built from 18 residues. V dropped 3 bases and J dropped 0; count of bases not matched to a gene: 6. The clonotype originates from an adult man with Graves' hyperthyroidism. The genes are TRBV24-1 and TRBJ2-1; TRBD2 agrees at 11 bases. Source material: peripheral blood or thyroid tissue (not recorded which). CDR3: CATSDSSGGGSSYNEQFF. The CDR3 DNA reads as TGTGCCACCAGTGATAGTAGCGGGGGGGGCAGCTCCTACAATGAGCAGTTCTTC.